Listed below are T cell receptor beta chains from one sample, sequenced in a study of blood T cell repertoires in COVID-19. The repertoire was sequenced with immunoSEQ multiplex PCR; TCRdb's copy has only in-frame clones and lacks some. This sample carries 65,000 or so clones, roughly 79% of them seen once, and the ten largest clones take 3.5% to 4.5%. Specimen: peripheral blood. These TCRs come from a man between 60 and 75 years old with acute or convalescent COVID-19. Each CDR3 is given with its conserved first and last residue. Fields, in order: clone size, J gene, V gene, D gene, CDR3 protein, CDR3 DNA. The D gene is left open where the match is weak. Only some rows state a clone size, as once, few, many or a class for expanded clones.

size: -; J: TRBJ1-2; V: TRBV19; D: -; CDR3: CASRVGSPGGYTF; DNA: TGTGCCAGTAGGGTGGGGAGTCCCGGTGGCTACACCTTC
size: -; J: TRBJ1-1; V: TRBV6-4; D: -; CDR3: CASSLGPTTEAFF; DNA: TGTGCCAGCAGTTTGGGGCCTACGACTGAAGCTTTCTTT
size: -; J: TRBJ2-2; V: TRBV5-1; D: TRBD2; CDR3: CASSLVLADTGELFF; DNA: TGCGCCAGCAGCTTGGTCCTAGCGGACACCGGGGAGCTGTTTTTT
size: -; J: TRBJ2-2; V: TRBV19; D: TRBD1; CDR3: CASSSLFGTDNTGELFF; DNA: TGTGCCAGTAGTAGCCTCTTCGGGACAGACAACACCGGGGAGCTGTTTTTT
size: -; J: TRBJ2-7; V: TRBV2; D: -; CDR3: CASSNGYEQYF; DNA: TGTGCCAGCAGTAACGGCTACGAGCAGTACTTC
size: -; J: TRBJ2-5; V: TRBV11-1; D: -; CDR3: CASSPRDKGKETQYF; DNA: TGTGCCAGCAGCCCCCGGGACAAGGGTAAAGAGACCCAGTACTTC
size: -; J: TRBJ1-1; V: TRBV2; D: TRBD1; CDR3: CASSRDRGDTTEAFF; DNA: TGTGCCAGCAGTCGGGACAGGGGGGATACGACTGAAGCTTTCTTT
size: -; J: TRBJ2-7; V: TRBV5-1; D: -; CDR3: CASSADTPALYEQYF; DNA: TGCGCCAGCAGCGCGGACACCCCGGCCCTCTACGAGCAGTACTTC
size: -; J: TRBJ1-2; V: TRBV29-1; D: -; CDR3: CSVEVAQGTTRGYTF; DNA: TGCAGCGTTGAAGTTGCACAGGGAACAACGAGGGGCTACACCTTC
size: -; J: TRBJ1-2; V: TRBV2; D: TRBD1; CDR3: CASSGTGRDGYTF; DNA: TGTGCCAGCAGCGGGACAGGGCGGGATGGCTACACCTTC
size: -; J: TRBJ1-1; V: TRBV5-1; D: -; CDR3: CASSFHTDTEAFF; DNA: TGCGCCAGCAGCTTCCACACAGACACTGAAGCTTTCTTT
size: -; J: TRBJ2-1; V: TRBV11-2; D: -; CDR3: CASSRIGGGSLQEQFF; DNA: TGTGCCAGCAGCAGAATTGGGGGGGGCTCCCTCCAAGAGCAGTTCTTC
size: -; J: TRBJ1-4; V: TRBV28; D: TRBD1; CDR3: CATMDRAVEKLFF; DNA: TGTGCCACCATGGACAGGGCGGTCGAAAAACTGTTTTTT
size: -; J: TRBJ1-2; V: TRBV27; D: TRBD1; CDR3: CASSSDRGLGYTF; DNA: TGTGCCAGCAGTTCAGACAGGGGTCTAGGCTACACCTTC
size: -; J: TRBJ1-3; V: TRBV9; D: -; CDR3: CASSVGVSGNTIYF; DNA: TGTGCCAGCAGCGTAGGAGTCTCTGGAAACACCATATATTTT
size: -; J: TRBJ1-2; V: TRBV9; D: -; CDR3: CASSVSDTANYGYTF; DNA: TGTGCCAGCAGCGTTTCGGACACGGCTAACTATGGCTACACCTTC
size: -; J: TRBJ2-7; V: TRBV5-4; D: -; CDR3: CASSLSDLASYEQYF; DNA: TGTGCCAGCAGCTTGTCAGACTTAGCCTCCTACGAGCAGTACTTC
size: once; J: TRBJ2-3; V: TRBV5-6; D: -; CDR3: CASSVTPTDTQYF; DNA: TGTGCCAGCAGCGTGACACCTACAGATACGCAGTATTTT
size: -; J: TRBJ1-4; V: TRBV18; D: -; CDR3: CASSPPPGQRPLGELFF; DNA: TGTGCCAGCTCACCACCACCGGGACAACGACCCTTGGGGGAACTGTTTTTT
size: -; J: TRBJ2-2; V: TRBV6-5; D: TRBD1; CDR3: CASRTDRATGELFF; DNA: TGTGCCAGCCGGACCGACAGGGCTACCGGGGAGCTGTTTTTT
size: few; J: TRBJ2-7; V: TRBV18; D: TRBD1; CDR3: CASSPPGTGVHEQYF; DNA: TGTGCCAGCTCACCACCCGGGACAGGGGTACACGAGCAGTACTTC
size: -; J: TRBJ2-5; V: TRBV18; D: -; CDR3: CASSLSYNKETQYF; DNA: TGTGCCAGCTCCCTCAGTTATAACAAAGAGACCCAGTACTTC
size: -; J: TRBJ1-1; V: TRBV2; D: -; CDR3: CASSADRKTEAFF; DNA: TGTGCCAGCAGTGCAGACAGAAAAACTGAAGCTTTCTTT
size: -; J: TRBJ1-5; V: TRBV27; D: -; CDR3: CASRKGYSNQPQHF; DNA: TGTGCCAGCAGGAAGGGGTATAGCAATCAGCCCCAGCATTTT
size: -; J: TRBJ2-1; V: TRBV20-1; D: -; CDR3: CSAPFLYEQFF; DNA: TGCAGTGCACCATTCCTATATGAGCAGTTCTTC
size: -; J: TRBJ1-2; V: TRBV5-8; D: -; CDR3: CASSLVSYGYTF; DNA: TGTGCCAGCAGCTTGGTTAGTTATGGCTACACCTTC
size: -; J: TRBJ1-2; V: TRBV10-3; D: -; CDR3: CAISEGQIDGYTF; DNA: TGTGCCATCAGTGAGGGACAGATTGATGGCTACACCTTC
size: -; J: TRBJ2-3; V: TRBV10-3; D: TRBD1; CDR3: CAISETGGGDTQYF; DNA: TGTGCCATCAGTGAGACAGGGGGAGGAGATACGCAGTATTTT
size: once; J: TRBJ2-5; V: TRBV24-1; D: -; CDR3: CATSDLGREETQYF; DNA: TGTGCCACCAGTGATTTGGGGCGGGAAGAGACCCAGTACTTC
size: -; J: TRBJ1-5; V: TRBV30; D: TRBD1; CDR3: CAWSLTGGQPQHF; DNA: TGTGCCTGGAGTTTGACAGGGGGTCAGCCCCAGCATTTT
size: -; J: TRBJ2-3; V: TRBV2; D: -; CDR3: CASSVGGTDTQYF; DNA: TGTGCCAGCAGTGTAGGGGGCACAGATACGCAGTATTTT
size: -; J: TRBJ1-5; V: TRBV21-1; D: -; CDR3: CASSDGTGEKERQPQHF; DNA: TGTGCCAGCAGCGATGGGACAGGGGAAAAGGAAAGACAGCCCCAGCATTTT
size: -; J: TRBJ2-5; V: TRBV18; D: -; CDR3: CASSPSTTPQETQYF; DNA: TGTGCCAGCTCACCCTCGACTACACCACAAGAGACCCAGTACTTC
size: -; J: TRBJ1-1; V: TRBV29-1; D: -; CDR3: CSGWTATNTEAFF; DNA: TGCAGCGGATGGACAGCGACTAACACTGAAGCTTTCTTT
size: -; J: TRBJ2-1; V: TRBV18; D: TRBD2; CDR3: CASSPSGGAYGEQFF; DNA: TGTGCCAGCTCACCAAGCGGGGGGGCCTACGGAGAGCAGTTCTTC
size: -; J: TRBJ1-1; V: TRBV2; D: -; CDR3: CASRDILRDTEAFF; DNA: TGTGCCAGTCGTGACATCCTGAGGGACACTGAAGCTTTCTTT
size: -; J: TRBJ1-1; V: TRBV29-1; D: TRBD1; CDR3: CSVGTGGREAFF; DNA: TGCAGCGTCGGGACAGGGGGAAGGGAAGCTTTCTTT
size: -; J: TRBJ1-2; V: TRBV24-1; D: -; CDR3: CATSDTPRGWRVDGYTF; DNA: TGTGCCACCAGTGACACTCCTAGAGGGTGGCGGGTGGACGGCTACACCTTC
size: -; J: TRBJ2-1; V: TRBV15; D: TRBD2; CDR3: CATSRDRSGGSYNEQFF; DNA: TGTGCCACCAGCAGAGATAGGAGCGGGGGGTCCTACAATGAGCAGTTCTTC
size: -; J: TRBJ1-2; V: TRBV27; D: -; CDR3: CASSLSSGERVYGYTF; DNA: TGTGCCAGCAGTCTTTCGTCGGGGGAAAGGGTCTATGGCTACACCTTC
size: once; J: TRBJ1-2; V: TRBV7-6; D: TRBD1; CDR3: CASSLGNAGTGFNYGYTF; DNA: TGTGCCAGCAGCTTAGGGAACGCCGGGACAGGGTTCAACTATGGCTACACCTTC
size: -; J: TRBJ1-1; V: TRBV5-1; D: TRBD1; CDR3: CASSLLDRVGGEAFF; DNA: TGCGCCAGCAGCTTGCTCGACAGGGTTGGTGGTGAAGCTTTCTTT
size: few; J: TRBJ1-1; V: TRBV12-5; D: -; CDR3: CASGLDRGNTEAFF; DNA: TGTGCTAGTGGTTTGGATAGGGGGAACACTGAAGCTTTCTTT
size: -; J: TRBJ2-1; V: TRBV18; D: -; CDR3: CASSPPARNEQFF; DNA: TGTGCCAGCTCACCCCCGGCCAGGAATGAGCAGTTCTTC
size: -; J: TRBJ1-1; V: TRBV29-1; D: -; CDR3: CSVDGLGRRKTEAFF; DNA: TGCAGCGTTGATGGTTTGGGTCGGAGGAAGACTGAAGCTTTCTTT
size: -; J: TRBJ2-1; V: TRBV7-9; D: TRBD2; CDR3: CASRSPLAGGQDEQFF; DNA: TGTGCCAGCAGGTCCCCACTAGCGGGGGGGCAGGATGAGCAGTTCTTC
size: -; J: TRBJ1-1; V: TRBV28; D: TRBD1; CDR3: CASSLEWDRERTEAFF; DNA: TGTGCCAGCAGTTTAGAATGGGACAGGGAAAGAACTGAAGCTTTCTTT
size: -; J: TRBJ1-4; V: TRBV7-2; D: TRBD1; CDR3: CASSLTGGDNEKLFF; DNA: TGTGCCAGCAGCTTAACAGGGGGCGATAATGAAAAACTGTTTTTT
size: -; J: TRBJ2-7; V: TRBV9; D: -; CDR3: CASSPPDRSEQYF; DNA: TGTGCCAGCAGCCCACCGGATAGGAGCGAGCAGTACTTC
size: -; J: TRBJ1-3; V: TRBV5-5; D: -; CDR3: CASSSSPDSSGNTIYF; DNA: TGTGCCAGCAGCTCCTCCCCGGACAGCTCTGGAAACACCATATATTTT
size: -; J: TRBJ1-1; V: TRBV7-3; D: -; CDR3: CASSLEGQGISEAFF; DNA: TGTGCCAGCAGCTTAGAAGGGCAGGGGATATCTGAAGCTTTCTTT